The TCR beta chain under discussion was sequenced for a study of identical twins. Study results and limitations: In cord blood, abundant beta clonotypes had fewer insertions; memory showed no trend. There was more out-of-frame TCR alpha sharing in monozygotic twins than models estimated. The degree of excess twin sharing was weaker in beta out-of-frame sequences.

Each CDR3 protein gets one entry after TCRdb re-called the 5' RACE reads with MiXCR. Here the sample spans around 370,000 distinct CDR3 sequences, approximately 8.8% being singletons. This clonotype was recorded many times. Its antigen is currently unknown. The receptor's source is a woman between 45 and 65 years old in good health. Sequencing was done on a sample of naive T cells sorted from blood.

CDR3 coding DNA: TGCAGCGTTGCTGGGGATTATAATTCACCCCTCCACTTT. It translates to CSVAGDYNSPLHF. This chain uses TRBV29-1 with TRBJ1-6; no clear D gene. The germline V gene has CDR1 SQVTM and CDR2 ANQGSEA. The ends were cut back, 4 bases at V and 4 bases at J, with 8 bases in the middle. This CDR3 spans 13 amino acids.